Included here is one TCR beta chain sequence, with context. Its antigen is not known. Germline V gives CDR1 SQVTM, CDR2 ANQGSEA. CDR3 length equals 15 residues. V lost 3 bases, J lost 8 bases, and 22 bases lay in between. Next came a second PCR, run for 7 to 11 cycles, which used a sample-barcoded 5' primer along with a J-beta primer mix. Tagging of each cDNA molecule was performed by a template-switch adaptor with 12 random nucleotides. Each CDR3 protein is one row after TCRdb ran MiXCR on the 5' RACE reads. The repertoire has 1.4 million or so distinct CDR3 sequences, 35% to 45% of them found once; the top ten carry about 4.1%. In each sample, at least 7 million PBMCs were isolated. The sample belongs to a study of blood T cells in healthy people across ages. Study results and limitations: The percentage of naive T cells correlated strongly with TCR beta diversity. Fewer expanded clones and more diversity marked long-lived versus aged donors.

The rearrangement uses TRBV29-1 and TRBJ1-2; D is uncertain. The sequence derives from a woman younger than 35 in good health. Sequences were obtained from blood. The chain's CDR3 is CSVDMGGSPDYGYTF. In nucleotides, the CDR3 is TGCAGCGTTGACATGGGCGGATCCCCCGATTACGGCTACACCTTC.